These 21 T cell receptor beta chains were all obtained from the same sample, sequenced in a study of CD8+ T cells in alopecia areata. As the sequencing template, cDNA was produced by extracting RNA and reverse transcribing it. The protocol was immunoSEQ multiplex PCR, while the TCRdb copy is restricted to in-frame clones and leaves out a portion. The data contain some 200,000 clones, roughly 64% of them seen just once; the ten biggest clones take up 10% to 15%. Treatment indicated: oral pan-JAK inhibitor, 5-10 mg twice daily. The sequencing here drew on CD8+ T cells sorted from blood, taken at week 24, from a patient treated with tofacitinib. The receptors were sampled from a human donor with alopecia areata.

The gene calls are TRBV4-2 and TRBJ1-4, with D perhaps matching TRBD1 (6 bases). The CDR3 has 16 residues. The germline V gene has CDR1 LGHNA and CDR2 YNFKEQ. Trimming pared 2 bases from V and 8 bases from J, leaving 18 bases between. For the CDR3, the DNA is TGTGCCAGCAGCCAATTCGGACAGCCTCTTAGGGAAAAACTGTTTTTT. Its protein is CASSQFGQPLREKLFF.

The chain couples TRBV30 to TRBJ2-7, with TRBD1 identical over 9 bases. The CDR3 length is 14 residues. V lost 3 bases, J lost 5 bases, and 8 bases stayed unmatched. In germline, CDR1 is GTSNPN, CDR2 SVGIG (reference sequence). CDR3 protein: CAWSPGQGMDEQYF. CDR3 nucleotide sequence: TGTGCCTGGAGCCCTGGACAGGGGATGGACGAGCAGTACTTC.

This clone was counted once. This chain links TRBV7-3 with TRBJ2-4, with D hard to call. The germline CDR1 and CDR2 sequences are SGHTA and FQGTGA. This CDR3 has 15 amino acids. Between the trimmed V and J ends, which lost 4 bases and 0 bases, there was a span of 10 bases. CDR3 amino acids: CASSSRELAKNIQYF. In nucleotides, the CDR3 is TGTGCCAGCAGCTCTCGTGAGCTAGCCAAAAACATTCAGTACTTC. Supplemented by reference TRBV7-3 and TRBJ2-4, the full variable domain reads GAGVSQTPSNKVTEKGKYVELRCDPISGHTALYWYRQSLGQGPEFLIYFQGTGAADDSGLPNDRFFAVRPEGSVSTLKIQRTERGDSAVYLCASSSRELAKNIQYFGAGTRLSVL.

The CDR3 DNA reads as TGTGCCTGGAGTGCAGGCCTGAACACCGGGGAGCTGTTTTTT. Translation gives CAWSAGLNTGELFF. This sequence joins TRBV30 and TRBJ2-2; D remains unclear. The CDR3 runs to 14 residues. Germline V lookup: CDR1 GTSNPN, CDR2 SVGIG (reference sequence). V was pared by 1 base and J by 1 base, with 7 bases between.

This clone appeared a few times. The chain uses TRBV14 and TRBJ2-7, with D possibly being TRBD1 or TRBD2 (6 bases each). Trimming removed 4 bases at V and 0 bases at J, with 10 bases between. Looked up from germline, CDR1 is SGHDN and CDR2 is FVKESK. The CDR3 has 14 amino acids. Written as DNA, the CDR3 is TGTGCCAGCAGCCGGAGGGGGGTCTCCTACGAGCAGTACTTC. Its protein product is CASSRRGVSYEQYF.

The chain recombines TRBV27 with TRBJ2-7; D call uncertain. Germline V gene sequence: CDR1 MNHEY, CDR2 SMNVEV (reference sequence). This CDR3 contains 10 residues. V was cut by 11 bases and J by 4 bases, with 9 bases left in between. CDR3 bases: TGTGCCTTTGAAGGGTACGAGCAGTACTTC. It encodes CAFEGYEQYF.

The chain carries TRBV27 and TRBJ2-7, with D maybe TRBD2 (5 bases). V lost 2 bases and J lost 5, with 19 bases in between. The CDR3 is made up of 16 amino acids. From germline, CDR1 is MNHEY and CDR2 SMNVEV (reference sequence). The CDR3 nucleotides read TGTGCCAGCAGTTTAGAACCTTATACGGGGTCCGACGAGCAGTACTTC. Protein: CASSLEPYTGSDEQYF.

This chain joins TRBV2 and TRBJ2-7, with 11 bases matching TRBD1. Germline-derived CDR1 and CDR2 are SNHLY and FYNNEI. This CDR3 region has 15 residues. V lost 6 bases to trimming and J lost 7 bases; unmatched junction nucleotides: 11. The CDR3 loop is CASRTMDRGLVEQYF. The DNA for the CDR3 is TGTGCCAGCAGGACCATGGACAGGGGGCTTGTGGAGCAGTACTTC.

The CDR3 nucleotides are TGTGCCAGCAGCGCGGGACAGGGAAGCAATCAGCCCCAGCATTTT. Translating gives CASSAGQGSNQPQHF. This rearrangement joins TRBV9 to TRBJ1-5; 9 nucleotides align to TRBD1. Germline lookup yields CDR1 SGDLS and CDR2 YYNGEE. CDR3 length: 15 amino acids. V lost 3 bases, J lost 1 base, and 2 bases stayed unmatched.

This clone was seen more than once but under ten times. The gene calls are TRBV7-9 and TRBJ2-2; weak D call: TRBD2 (5 bases). The CDR3 runs 14 residues. The V end lost 2 bases, the J end lost 5 bases, and 9 bases lay between the germline ends. CDR1 SEHNR and CDR2 FQNEAQ come from the germline V gene (reference sequence). Here the CDR3 reads CASSLRERTGELFF. DNA of the CDR3: TGTGCCAGCAGCTTAAGGGAGCGAACCGGGGAGCTGTTTTTT.

The chain couples TRBV4-1 to TRBJ2-1; tentative D call: TRBD1 (6 bases). V lost 0 bases to trimming and J lost 8 bases, with 8 bases between them. Germline-derived CDR1 and CDR2 are MGHRA and YSYEKL. This CDR3 is built from 13 residues. The chain's CDR3 is CASSQDSGDEQFF. Written as DNA, the CDR3 is TGCGCCAGCAGCCAAGATTCAGGGGATGAGCAGTTCTTC.

This chain joins TRBV18 and TRBJ2-7; D gene ambiguous. The germline V gene encodes CDR1 KGHSH and CDR2 LQKENI. V lost 0 bases and J lost 3, with 6 bases in between. CDR3 length: 13 residues. CDR3 residues: CASSPPTGYEQYF. The CDR3, as DNA: TGTGCCAGCTCACCACCGACCGGCTACGAGCAGTACTTC.

The rearrangement links TRBV15 to TRBJ2-1; 8 bases align to TRBD2. The J segment lost 7 bases and the V segment lost 4 bases, leaving 6 bases of the junction unmatched. Germline CDR1 reads LNHNV; CDR2 reads YYDKDF (reference sequence). The CDR3 extends over 14 amino acids. CDR3 residues: CATSNGGAWNEQFF. CDR3 coding DNA: TGTGCCACCAGCAACGGGGGGGCATGGAATGAGCAGTTCTTC.

The chain combines TRBV9 with TRBJ1-1; tentatively, D is TRBD1 (6 bases). V shed 1 base and J shed 0 bases, with 19 bases lying between them. The CDR3 loop spans 18 amino acids. The germline gives CDR1 SGDLS, CDR2 YYNGEE. CDR3 nucleotide sequence: TGTGCCAGCAGCGTACGGACAGCTGCAACGTACATGAACACTGAAGCTTTCTTT. It codes for CASSVRTAATYMNTEAFF.

In its sample, this clone was seen a few times. The chain employs TRBV29-1 and TRBJ2-7, with 7 positions matching TRBD1. V trimming: 2 bases; J trimming: 4 bases; junction bases outside the gene matches: 11. CDR3 size: 15 residues. Germline V lookup: CDR1 SQVTM, CDR2 ANQGSEA. The CDR3 bases are TGCAGCGTTGAAAAAAGAGGGGGCAGCGGTTACGAGCAGTACTTC. It yields the protein CSVEKRGGSGYEQYF.

The chain's CDR3 is CATSGGPYEQYF. In DNA, the CDR3 is TGTGCCACCAGCGGGGGCCCCTACGAGCAGTACTTC. J is TRBJ2-7 and V is TRBV15, with a weak D call TRBD1 (6 bases). Per the germline V gene, CDR1 is LNHNV and CDR2 is YYDKDF (reference sequence). The CDR3 contains 12 residues. Trimming removed 5 bases from V and 2 bases from J, with 7 bases in between.

This clone came up many times. The chain recombines TRBV30 with TRBJ2-3, with D possibly matching TRBD2 (6 bases). Trimming shortened V by 2 bases and J by 4 bases, and 13 bases separated the two germline ends. CDR1 is GTSNPN and CDR2 is SVGIG in the germline V gene (reference sequence). CDR3 length: 14 residues. The CDR3 here is CAWSLFSGADTQYF. The CDR3 DNA reads as TGTGCCTGGAGTCTCTTTTCGGGGGCAGATACGCAGTATTTT.

The V and J genes are TRBV7-4 and TRBJ1-1; 7 bases match TRBD1. In germline, CDR1 is SGHVT, CDR2 SQSDAQ. After removal of 4 bases from V and 5 bases from J, the junction contained 4 bases not matched to a gene. The CDR3 consists of 13 residues. The CDR3 region is CASSSDRETEAFF. In DNA, the CDR3 is TGTGCCAGCAGCTCCGACAGGGAAACTGAAGCTTTCTTT.

Only a few counts were recorded for this clone. The gene calls are TRBV11-2 and TRBJ2-5, with 13 nucleotides matching TRBD2. CDR1 is SGHAT, CDR2 FQNNGV, per germline. The CDR3 contains 17 residues. The V and J ends lost 5 bases and 5 bases, in that order; junction bases with no gene match: 11. The CDR3 DNA follows: TGTGCCAGCAGCGACCAACTAGCGGGGGGGAGGATTGAGACCCAGTACTTC. This codes for CASSDQLAGGRIETQYF.

The CDR3 coding sequence is TGTGCCAGCAGTTACGGTAGCGGGGGGTACAATGAGCAGTTCTTC. Protein: CASSYGSGGYNEQFF. The rearrangement uses TRBV6-5 and TRBJ2-1; 10 positions agree with TRBD2. This CDR3 contains 15 residues. CDR1 is MNHEY, CDR2 SVGAGI, per germline. V dropped 2 bases and J dropped 4; count of bases not matched to a gene: 2.

The V gene is TRBV6-5, the J gene TRBJ2-5, with TRBD1 as a possible D gene (6 bases). This CDR3 region has 16 residues. V was pared by 2 bases and J by 9 bases, with 22 bases between. Per the germline V gene, CDR1 is MNHEY and CDR2 is SVGAGI. In DNA form, the CDR3 reads TGTGCCAGCAGTTACAACCCCATTACAGGGAGTGATGCCCAGTACTTC. This encodes CASSYNPITGSDAQYF.